These 11 T cell receptor beta chains came from one sample sequenced in a study of CDR3 diversity in severe acne. TCRdb itself ran the PCR reads through MiXCR, one entry per CDR3 protein. The sample holds over 100,000 distinct CDR3 sequences, roughly 51% seen once. Sequenced: blood. The receptors derive from a male donor with acne.

This chain uses TRBV6-1 with TRBJ1-2; D is unclear. The germline V and J ends were trimmed by 2 bases and 0 bases, with 16 bases remaining between them. The length of the CDR3 is 17 residues. Germline V gene lookup returns CDR1 MNHNS and CDR2 SASEGT. The CDR3: CASSELGTTLANYGYTF. The CDR3 DNA sequence: TGTGCCAGCAGTGAACTCGGAACTACATTAGCTAACTATGGCTACACCTTC.

The rearrangement links TRBV11-3 to TRBJ2-1; 11 bases fit TRBD1. This CDR3 region has 16 residues. Germline lookup yields CDR1 SGHNT and CDR2 YENEEA. Trimming removed 6 bases from V and 3 bases from J; junction bases left unmatched: 7. CDR3 DNA: TGTGCCAGCAGTCTCTCCGGGACAGGGGGCTACAATGAGCAGTTCTTC. Its translation: CASSLSGTGGYNEQFF.

The chain carries TRBV29-1 and TRBJ2-2; 8 nucleotides agree with TRBD2. The CDR3 totals 14 residues. The trim removed 5 bases at V and 7 bases at J, leaving 9 bases unmatched. Looked up from germline, CDR1 is SQVTM and CDR2 is ANQGSEA. The DNA of the CDR3 is TGCAGCGTTCGGGTAGGGACTAGTGGCGGGGAGCTGTTTTTT. Its translation: CSVRVGTSGGELFF.

This clonotype has only one observation. This chain links TRBV7-2 with TRBJ2-7, with a tentative D call TRBD1 (6 bases). Germline V gene lookup returns CDR1 SGHTA and CDR2 FQGNSA. V lost 5 bases and J lost 1, with 18 bases in between. The CDR3 contains 16 residues. As DNA, the CDR3 is TGTGCCAGCAGCCCCCATGGGGGCTCCACTTCCTACGAGCAGTACTTC. Amino acid sequence: CASSPHGGSTSYEQYF.

The chain has TRBV2 and TRBJ2-7; D not resolved. Germline loops: CDR1 SNHLY, CDR2 FYNNEI. V dropped 3 bases and J dropped 4 bases, with 7 bases sitting between them. CDR3 length: 12 amino acids. The CDR3 reads CASSERSYEQYF. The CDR3 coding sequence is TGTGCCAGCAGTGAGAGAAGTTACGAGCAGTACTTC.

This clonotype was observed once. This chain uses TRBV24-1 with TRBJ2-7; 8 nucleotides match TRBD2. From germline, CDR1 is KGHDR and CDR2 SFDVKD. Trimming took 4 bases from V and 5 from J; bases not matched to a gene: 9. This CDR3 region has 15 residues. CDR3 sequence: CATSESDSGRNEQYF. As DNA, the CDR3 is TGTGCCACCAGTGAGTCTGACAGCGGGAGAAACGAGCAGTACTTC.

The rearrangement joins TRBV11-3 to TRBJ1-1; D possibly corresponds to TRBD1 (5 bases). The CDR3 contains 12 residues. Germline values: CDR1 SGHNT, CDR2 YENEEA. V was pared by 8 bases and J by 4 bases, with 11 bases between. In DNA form, the CDR3 reads TGTGCCAGCTTCGTAGGGGTCACTGAAGCTTTCTTT. Protein: CASFVGVTEAFF.

The chain couples TRBV24-1 to TRBJ2-1, with D perhaps TRBD2 (5 bases). The germline gives CDR1 KGHDR, CDR2 SFDVKD. This CDR3 spans 15 amino acids. V was pared by 7 bases and J by 10 bases, with 22 bases between. The CDR3: CATSSQVALAGEQFF. CDR3 sequence (DNA): TGTGCCACCAGCAGCCAAGTGGCCCTAGCTGGCGAGCAGTTCTTC.

The chain joins TRBV20-1 to TRBJ2-1; D may correspond to TRBD1 or TRBD2 (7 bases each). CDR1 and CDR2 from the germline V gene are DFQATT and SNEGSKA (reference sequence). The CDR3 has 12 amino acids. Trimming left V 6 bases short and J 8 bases short, with 14 bases between. The CDR3 is CSARGGFDEQFF. The CDR3 DNA follows: TGCAGTGCCAGGGGGGGGTTCGATGAGCAGTTCTTC.

This clonotype was counted many times. The gene calls are TRBV28 and TRBJ2-7; weak D call: TRBD2 (6 bases). V was trimmed by 8 bases and J by 3 bases, leaving 17 bases between them. CDR1 is MDHEN, CDR2 SYDVKM, per germline. The CDR3 sequence is 14 residues long. The CDR3 is CASGESGTFYEQYF. The CDR3 bases are TGTGCCAGCGGCGAGTCGGGGACTTTCTACGAGCAGTACTTC.

This clonotype appeared many times. V usage is TRBV4-2 and J usage is TRBJ2-2; 9 nucleotides match TRBD2. The germline V gene encodes CDR1 LGHNA and CDR2 YNFKEQ. The CDR3 length is 17 residues. With V trimmed by 0 bases and J by 2 bases, 4 bases remained unmatched. The CDR3 region has the DNA TGTGCCAGCAGCCAAGATCCACTAGCGGGCAACACCGGGGAGCTGTTTTTT. Encoded protein: CASSQDPLAGNTGELFF.